The text below deals with one T cell receptor beta chain. Other DNA sequences in the sample encode the same CDR3. With 3 bases clipped from V and 3 bases from J, the junction kept 7 bases outside the gene matches. CDR1 is SGHRS and CDR2 is YFSETQ in the germline V gene. The CDR3 covers 15 residues. Recovery meant two consecutive negative NP/OP PCR tests, professional clearance, or resolved symptoms. The data are from a study of blood T cell repertoires in COVID-19. In the original analysis: Reference gene primer amplification in the assay estimated nucleated cell counts. Sequencing used immunoSEQ multiplex PCR; TCRdb keeps in-frame clones, though not all of them. For V, J and clone size, that table is used; D and trimming come from the DNA. The data show around 310,000 clones, with about 87% seen just once and over 4.5% held by the top ten.

The receptor was isolated from a man aged 25-45 years who had recovered from COVID-19. Sequencing was performed on PBMCs or T cells enriched from blood (not recorded which). The V call is TRBV5-1, the J call TRBJ2-5; TRBD1 matches at 8 bases. The CDR3 coding sequence is TGCGCCAGCAGCTCGCGCGGACAGGGTGAAGAGACCCAGTACTTC. It yields the protein CASSSRGQGEETQYF.